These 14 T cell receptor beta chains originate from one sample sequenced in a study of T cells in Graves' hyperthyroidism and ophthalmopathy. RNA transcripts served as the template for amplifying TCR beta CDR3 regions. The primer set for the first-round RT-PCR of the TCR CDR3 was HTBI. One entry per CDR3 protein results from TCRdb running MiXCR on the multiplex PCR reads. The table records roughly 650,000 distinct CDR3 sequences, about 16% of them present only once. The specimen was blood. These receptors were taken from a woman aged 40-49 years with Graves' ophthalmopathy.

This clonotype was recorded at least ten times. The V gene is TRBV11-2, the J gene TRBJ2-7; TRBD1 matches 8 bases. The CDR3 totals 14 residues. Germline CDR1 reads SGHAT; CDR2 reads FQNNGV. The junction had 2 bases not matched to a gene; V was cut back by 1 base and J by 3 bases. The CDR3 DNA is TGTGCCAGCAGCTTAGGACAGGGGAACTACGAGCAGTACTTC. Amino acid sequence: CASSLGQGNYEQYF. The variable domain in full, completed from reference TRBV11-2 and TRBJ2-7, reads EAGVAQSPRYKIIEKRQSVAFWCNPISGHATLYWYQQILGQGPKLLIQFQNNGVVDDSQLPKDRFSAERLKGVDSTLKIQPAKLEDSAVYLCASSLGQGNYEQYFGPGTRLTVT.

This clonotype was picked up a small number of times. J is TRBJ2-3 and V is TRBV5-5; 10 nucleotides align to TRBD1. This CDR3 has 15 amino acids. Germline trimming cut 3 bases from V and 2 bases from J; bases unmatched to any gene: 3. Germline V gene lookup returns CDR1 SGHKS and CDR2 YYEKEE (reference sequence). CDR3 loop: CASSSGQGITDTQYF. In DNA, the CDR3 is TGTGCCAGCAGCTCGGGACAGGGGATCACAGATACGCAGTATTTT.

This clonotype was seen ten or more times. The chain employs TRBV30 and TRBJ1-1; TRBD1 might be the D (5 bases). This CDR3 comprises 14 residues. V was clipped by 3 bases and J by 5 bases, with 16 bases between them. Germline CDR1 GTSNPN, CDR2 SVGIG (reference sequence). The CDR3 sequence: CAWSLGGWGTEAFF. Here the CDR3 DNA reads TGTGCCTGGAGCCTTGGGGGGTGGGGAACTGAAGCTTTCTTT.

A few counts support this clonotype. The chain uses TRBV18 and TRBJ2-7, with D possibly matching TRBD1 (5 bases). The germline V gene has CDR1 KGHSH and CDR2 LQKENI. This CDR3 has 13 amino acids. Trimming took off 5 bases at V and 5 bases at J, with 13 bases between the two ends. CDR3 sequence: CASSTYRSNEQYF. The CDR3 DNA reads TGTGCCAGCTCAACTTACAGGAGCAACGAGCAGTACTTC.

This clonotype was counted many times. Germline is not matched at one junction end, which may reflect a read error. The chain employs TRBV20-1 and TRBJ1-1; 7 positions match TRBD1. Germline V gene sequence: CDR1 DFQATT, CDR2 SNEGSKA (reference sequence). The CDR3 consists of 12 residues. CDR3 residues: CSSRGYRGEAFF. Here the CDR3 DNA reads TGCAGTTCTAGAGGTTACAGGGGTGAAGCTTTCTTT.

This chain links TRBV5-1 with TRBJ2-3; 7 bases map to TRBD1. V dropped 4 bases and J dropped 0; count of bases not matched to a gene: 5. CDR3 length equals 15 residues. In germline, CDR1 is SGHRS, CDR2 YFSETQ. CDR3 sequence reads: CASSPGQSSTDTQYF. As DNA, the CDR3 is TGCGCCAGCAGCCCGGGACAGTCTAGCACAGATACGCAGTATTTT.

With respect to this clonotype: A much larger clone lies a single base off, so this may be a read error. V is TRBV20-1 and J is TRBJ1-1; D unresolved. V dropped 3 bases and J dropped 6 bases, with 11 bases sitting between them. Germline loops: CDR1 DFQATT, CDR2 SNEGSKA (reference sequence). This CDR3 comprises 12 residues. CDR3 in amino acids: CSASPLMAEAFF. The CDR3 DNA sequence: TGCAGTGCTAGTCCCCTCATGGCTGAAGCTTTCTTT.

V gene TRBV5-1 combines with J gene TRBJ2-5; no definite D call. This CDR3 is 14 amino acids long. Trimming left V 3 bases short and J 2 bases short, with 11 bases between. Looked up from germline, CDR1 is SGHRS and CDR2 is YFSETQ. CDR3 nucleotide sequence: TGCGCCAGCAGCTCGAGTCAGTTTCAAGAGACCCAGTACTTC. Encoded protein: CASSSSQFQETQYF.

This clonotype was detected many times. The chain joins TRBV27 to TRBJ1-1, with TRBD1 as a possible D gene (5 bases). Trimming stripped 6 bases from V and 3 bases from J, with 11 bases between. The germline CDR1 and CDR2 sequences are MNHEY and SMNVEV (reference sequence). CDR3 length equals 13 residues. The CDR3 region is CASSYQGYTEAFF. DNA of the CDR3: TGTGCCAGCAGCTACCAGGGTTACACTGAAGCTTTCTTT.

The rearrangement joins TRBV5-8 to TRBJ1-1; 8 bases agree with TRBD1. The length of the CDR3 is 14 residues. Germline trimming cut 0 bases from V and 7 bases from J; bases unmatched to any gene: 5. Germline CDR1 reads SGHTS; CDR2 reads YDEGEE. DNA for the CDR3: TGTGCCAGCAGCTTGGCCGGGACAGGAGGTGAAGCTTTCTTT. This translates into CASSLAGTGGEAFF.

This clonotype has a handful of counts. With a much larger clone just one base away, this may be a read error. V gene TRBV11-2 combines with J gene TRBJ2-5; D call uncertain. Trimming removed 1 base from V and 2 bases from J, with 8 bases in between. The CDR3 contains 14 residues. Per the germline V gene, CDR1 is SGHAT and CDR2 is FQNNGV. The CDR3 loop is CASSLVGKQETQYF. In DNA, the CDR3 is TGTGCCAGCAGCTTAGTGGGGAAACAAGAGACCCAGTACTTC.

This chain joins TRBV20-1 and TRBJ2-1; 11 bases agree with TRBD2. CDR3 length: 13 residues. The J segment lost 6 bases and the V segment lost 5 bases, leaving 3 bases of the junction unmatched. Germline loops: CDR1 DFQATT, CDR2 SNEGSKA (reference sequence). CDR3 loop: CSAGLAGFNEQFF. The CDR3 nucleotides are TGCAGTGCTGGACTAGCGGGCTTCAATGAGCAGTTCTTC.

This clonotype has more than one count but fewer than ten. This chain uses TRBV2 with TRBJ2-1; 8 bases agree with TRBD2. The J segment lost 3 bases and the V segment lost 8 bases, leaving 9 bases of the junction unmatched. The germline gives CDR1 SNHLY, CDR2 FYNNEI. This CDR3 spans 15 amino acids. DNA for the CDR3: TGTGCCAGCTATCCGGGGGGGGCGAGCTACAATGAGCAGTTCTTC. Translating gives CASYPGGASYNEQFF.

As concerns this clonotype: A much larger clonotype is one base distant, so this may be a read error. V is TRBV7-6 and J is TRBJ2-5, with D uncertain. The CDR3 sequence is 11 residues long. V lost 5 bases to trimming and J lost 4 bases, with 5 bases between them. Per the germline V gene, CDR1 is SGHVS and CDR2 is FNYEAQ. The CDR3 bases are TGTGCCAGCAGCCCGGTAGAGACCCAGTACTTC. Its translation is CASSPVETQYF.